Following are 17 T cell receptor beta chains from one sample sequenced in a study of blood T cell repertoires in COVID-19. Measured with immunoSEQ multiplex PCR; TCRdb has only the in-frame clones, and not every one. The sample has roughly 260,000 clones, about 88% seen once. Specimen: peripheral blood. Source of these receptors: a man aged 60 to 75 who had recovered from COVID-19.

The J gene is TRBJ2-3, the V gene TRBV5-1; a weak D match, TRBD1 (5 bases). CDR1 is SGHRS and CDR2 is YFSETQ in the germline V gene. The V gene lost 3 bases and the J gene lost 6 bases, with 17 bases spanning the gap. This CDR3 contains 15 residues. CDR3 sequence reads: CASSSRTGDGDTQYF. In nucleotides, the CDR3 is TGCGCCAGCAGCTCACGAACAGGCGACGGGGATACGCAGTATTTT.

This clone was observed once. The chain recombines TRBV5-1 with TRBJ1-1, with D possibly being TRBD1 (6 bases). The CDR3 totals 12 residues. The V end lost 5 bases, the J end lost 6 bases, and 11 bases lay between the germline ends. Germline V gives CDR1 SGHRS, CDR2 YFSETQ. The CDR3 sequence is CASRREGAEAFF. CDR3 DNA: TGCGCCAGCAGAAGAGAGGGGGCTGAAGCTTTCTTT.

The genes are TRBV7-3 and TRBJ2-3; the match to TRBD1 covers 7 bases. The J segment lost 3 bases and the V segment lost 2 bases, leaving 8 bases of the junction unmatched. Germline CDR1 SGHTA, CDR2 FQGTGA. This CDR3 comprises 16 residues. CDR3 nucleotide sequence: TGTGCCAGCAGCTTAGACCGACAGGGCGGGACAGATACGCAGTATTTT. Its protein product is CASSLDRQGGTDTQYF.

This rearrangement joins TRBV4-2 to TRBJ2-3, with D possibly matching TRBD2 (5 bases). Trimming removed 0 bases at V and 7 bases at J, with 17 bases between. CDR1 is LGHNA, CDR2 YNFKEQ, per germline. This CDR3 has 16 amino acids. The CDR3 spells CASSQDRAVGGYTQYF. DNA of the CDR3: TGTGCCAGCAGCCAAGATAGGGCCGTAGGAGGTTATACGCAGTATTTT.

The V call is TRBV18, the J call TRBJ1-1; D may be TRBD1 (5 bases). Germline assignment: CDR1 KGHSH and CDR2 LQKENI. V lost 2 bases and J lost 6, with 16 bases in between. This CDR3 comprises 15 residues. This chain's CDR3 is CASSPTGGGFPEAFF. The CDR3 DNA reads as TGTGCCAGCTCACCAACCGGGGGGGGATTCCCTGAAGCTTTCTTT.

J is TRBJ1-3 and V is TRBV7-9, with D possibly TRBD1 on 5 matching bases. V lost 3 bases, J lost 1 base, and 7 bases lay in between. Germline V lookup: CDR1 SEHNR, CDR2 FQNEAQ (reference sequence). The CDR3 sequence is 14 residues long. CDR3 protein: CASSLQGSGNTIYF. DNA for the CDR3: TGTGCCAGCAGCTTGCAGGGATCTGGAAACACCATATATTTT.

DNA of the CDR3: TGCGCCAGCAAGGATGGTGGGGGGGCGCGTATCGGTGGCTACACCTTC. It yields the protein CASKDGGGARIGGYTF. This chain connects TRBV5-1 to TRBJ1-2; D might be TRBD1 (6 bases). This CDR3 has 16 residues. Germline-derived CDR1 and CDR2 are SGHRS and YFSETQ. V gave up 6 bases and J gave up 7 bases, with 25 bases separating them.

This clone was found once. V gene TRBV5-6 combines with J gene TRBJ2-7; possibly TRBD2 for D (6 bases). Trimming stripped 1 base from V and 0 bases from J, with 14 bases between. This CDR3 region has 16 residues. Germline V gives CDR1 SGHDT, CDR2 YYEEEE. CDR3 DNA: TGTGCCAGCAGCTTGTCCCCGGGGGTAAGCTCCTACGAGCAGTACTTC. Its protein is CASSLSPGVSSYEQYF.

This clone has a single count. V is TRBV6-2 or TRBV6-3 and J is TRBJ1-5; possibly TRBD1 for D (6 bases). This CDR3 has 13 residues. Germline CDR1 reads MNHEY; CDR2 reads SVGEGT. Trimming left V 4 bases short and J 4 bases short, with 8 bases between. This CDR3 reads CASSLTGNQPQHF. In DNA, the CDR3 is TGTGCCAGCAGTTTAACAGGGAATCAGCCCCAGCATTTT.

This clone came up once. The chain recombines TRBV9 with TRBJ2-2, with 9 positions matching TRBD1. The CDR3 loop spans 16 amino acids. J lost 0 bases, V lost 3 bases, and 3 bases had no gene match. CDR1 SGDLS and CDR2 YYNGEE come from the germline V gene. Here the CDR3 DNA reads TGTGCCAGCAGCGGGTACAGGGGGCCGAACACCGGGGAGCTGTTTTTT. Encoded protein: CASSGYRGPNTGELFF.

The chain employs TRBV6-5 and TRBJ2-1; D may be TRBD2 (6 bases). Germline V CDR1 and CDR2: MNHEY, SVGAGI. The CDR3 contains 15 residues. Trimming removed 3 bases at V and 9 bases at J, with 18 bases between. CDR3 amino acids: CASSYATAGSGEQFF. In DNA, the CDR3 is TGTGCCAGCAGTTATGCAACAGCGGGCTCCGGTGAGCAGTTCTTC.

This clone came up once. This chain joins TRBV5-6 and TRBJ2-7; tentative D call: TRBD1 (5 bases). From germline, CDR1 is SGHDT and CDR2 YYEEEE. V was pared by 0 bases and J by 2 bases, with 9 bases between. The CDR3 runs to 14 residues. The CDR3 DNA sequence: TGTGCCAGCAGCTTGGGACAGTCAGCCTACGAGCAGTACTTC. It is translated as CASSLGQSAYEQYF.

CDR3 protein: CATSGPGQGMGTGELFF. CDR3 DNA sequence: TGTGCCACCAGTGGACCGGGACAGGGGATGGGCACCGGGGAGCTGTTTTTT. The chain is built from TRBV24-1 and TRBJ2-2; 10 nucleotides agree with TRBD1. Losses at the gene ends were 5 bases for V and 4 bases for J; bases not matched to a gene: 9. The CDR3 extends over 17 amino acids. Per the germline V gene, CDR1 is KGHDR and CDR2 is SFDVKD.

The chain joins TRBV10-3 to TRBJ1-5, with 11 positions matching TRBD1. This CDR3 has 17 amino acids. The germline V gene encodes CDR1 ENHRY and CDR2 SYGVKD. The V gene end was trimmed by 0 bases and the J gene end by 6 bases; junction bases not matched to a gene: 7. CDR3 nucleotides: TGTGCCATCAGTGAGTCACCGGGACAGGGGGGCGGTCAGCCCCAGCATTTT. Amino acid sequence: CAISESPGQGGGQPQHF.

In DNA form, the CDR3 reads TGTGCCAGCAGCAAGGCGCAGGGGGCTAATTCACCCCTCCACTTT. Its translation: CASSKAQGANSPLHF. The chain carries TRBV5-4 and TRBJ1-6; 8 bases agree with TRBD1. CDR3 length: 15 amino acids. The germline V gene has CDR1 SGHNT and CDR2 YYREEE (reference sequence). V shed 4 bases, J shed 6 bases, and the junction held 6 bases outside the gene matches.

This clone was counted only a few times. CDR3 sequence reads: CASSQEGRQPQHF. CDR3 sequence (DNA): TGTGCCAGCTCCCAGGAGGGAAGGCAGCCCCAGCATTTT. This sequence joins TRBV18 and TRBJ1-5; D remains unclear. The germline CDR1 and CDR2 sequences are KGHSH and LQKENI. The CDR3 spans 13 residues. V lost 6 bases to trimming and J lost 7 bases, with 13 bases between them. Full variable domain (outside the CDR3, taken from reference TRBV18 and TRBJ1-5): NAGVMQNPRHLVRRRGQEARLRCSPMKGHSHVYWYRQLPEEGLKFMVYLQKENIIDESGMPKERFSAEFPKEGPSILRIQQVVRGDSAAYFCASSQEGRQPQHFGDGTRLSIL.

V gene TRBV19 combines with J gene TRBJ2-5; 8 bases line up with TRBD1. The CDR3 loop spans 13 amino acids. Germline CDR1 LNHDA, CDR2 SQIVND (reference sequence). Trimming removed 7 bases from V and 4 bases from J; junction bases left unmatched: 5. The DNA of the CDR3 is TGTGCCAGTAACAGGGGGAGTGGAGAGACCCAGTACTTC. Amino acid sequence: CASNRGSGETQYF. The full variable domain, with the rest looked up from reference TRBV19 and TRBJ2-5, is DGGITQSPKYLFRKEGQNVTLSCEQNLNHDAMYWYRQDPGQGLRLIYYSQIVNDFQKGDIAEGYSVSREKKESFPLTVTSAQKNPTAFYLCASNRGSGETQYFGPGTRLLVL.